This TCR beta chain was profiled in a study of blood T cell repertoires in COVID-19. The overall study: T cells, B-cell-depleted T cells, or PBMCs provided the cDNA or gDNA that served as material.

Germline V CDR1 and CDR2: SGHRS, YFSETQ. This CDR3 has 15 amino acids. The V end was cut by 0 bases, the J end by 5 bases, with 14 bases between. Method: immunoSEQ multiplex PCR; TCRdb's copy keeps in-frame clones and lacks some. The sample lists 350,000 to 400,000 clones, about 88% occurring once. The rearrangement links TRBV5-1 to TRBJ2-5; D possibly corresponds to TRBD2 (5 bases). This receptor was obtained from a young woman who had recovered from COVID-19. The sample taken for sequencing was PBMCs or T cells enriched from blood (not recorded which). The CDR3 loop reads CASSLAGGQAETQYF. CDR3 DNA sequence: TGCGCCAGCAGCTTGGCGGGCGGGCAGGCTGAGACCCAGTACTTC.